The T cell receptor beta chain under discussion was sequenced for a study of blood T cell repertoires in COVID-19. Whole-study context: COVID-19 samples collected from the United States, Italy and Spain covered acute and convalescent phases. The cDNA or gDNA used as material had been derived from T cells, B-cell-depleted T cells, or PBMCs.

As processed by the authors: By means of reference gene primer amplification, nucleated cell counts were estimated. Clones were read by immunoSEQ multiplex PCR, and TCRdb kept only the in-frame ones, dropping some. The DNA gave D and trimming, while V, J and clone size come from that table. The data show about 190,000 clones, 90% seen once. V was shortened by 9 bases and J by 7 bases, with 16 bases between the two germline ends. CDR1 is LNHDA and CDR2 is SQIVND in the germline V gene (reference sequence). This CDR3 comprises 13 residues. This receptor was obtained from a man between 50 and 59 years old with acute or convalescent COVID-19. The sequenced sample was peripheral blood. The V call is TRBV19, the J call TRBJ2-1, with a weak D call TRBD1 (5 bases). This CDR3 reads CASTGRPANEQFF. In nucleotides, the CDR3 is TGTGCCAGCACAGGACGTCCGGCTAATGAGCAGTTCTTC.